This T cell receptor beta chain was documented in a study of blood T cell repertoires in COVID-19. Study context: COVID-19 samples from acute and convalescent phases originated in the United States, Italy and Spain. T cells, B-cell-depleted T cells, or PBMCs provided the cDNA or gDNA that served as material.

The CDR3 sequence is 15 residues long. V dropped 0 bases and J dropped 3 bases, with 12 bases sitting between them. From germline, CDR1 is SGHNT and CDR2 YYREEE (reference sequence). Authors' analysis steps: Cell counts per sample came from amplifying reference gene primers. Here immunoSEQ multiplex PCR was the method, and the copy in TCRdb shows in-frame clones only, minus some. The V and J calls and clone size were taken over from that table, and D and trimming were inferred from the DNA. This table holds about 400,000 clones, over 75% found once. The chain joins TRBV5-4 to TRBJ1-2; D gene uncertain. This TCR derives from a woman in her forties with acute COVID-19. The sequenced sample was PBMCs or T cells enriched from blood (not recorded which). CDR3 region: CASSLAIGRDYGYTF. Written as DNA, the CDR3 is TGTGCCAGCAGCTTGGCAATAGGGAGGGACTATGGCTACACCTTC.